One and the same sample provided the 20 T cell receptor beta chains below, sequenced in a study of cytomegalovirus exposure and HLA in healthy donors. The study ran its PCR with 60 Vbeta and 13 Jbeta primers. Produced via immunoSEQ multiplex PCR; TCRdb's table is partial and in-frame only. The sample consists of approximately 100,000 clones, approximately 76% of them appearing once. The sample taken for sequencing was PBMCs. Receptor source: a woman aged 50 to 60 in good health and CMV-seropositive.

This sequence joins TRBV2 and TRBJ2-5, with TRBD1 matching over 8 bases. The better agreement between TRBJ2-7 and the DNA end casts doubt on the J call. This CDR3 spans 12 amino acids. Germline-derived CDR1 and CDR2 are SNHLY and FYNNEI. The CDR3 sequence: CASSRTGSEQYF. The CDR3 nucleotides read TGTGCCAGCAGCAGGACAGGGTCCGAGCAGTACTTC.

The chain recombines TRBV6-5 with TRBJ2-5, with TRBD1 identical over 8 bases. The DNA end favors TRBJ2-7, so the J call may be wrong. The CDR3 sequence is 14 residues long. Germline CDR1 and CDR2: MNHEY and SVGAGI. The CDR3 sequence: CASSLTGDFYEQYF. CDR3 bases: TGTGCCAGCAGCCTGACAGGGGATTTCTACGAGCAGTACTTC.

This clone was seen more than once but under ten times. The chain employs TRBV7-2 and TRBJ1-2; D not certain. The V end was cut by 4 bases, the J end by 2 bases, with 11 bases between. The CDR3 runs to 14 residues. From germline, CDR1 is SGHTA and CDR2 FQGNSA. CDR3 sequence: CASSYNNPNYGYTF. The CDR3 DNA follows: TGTGCCAGCAGCTATAACAACCCAAACTATGGCTACACCTTC.

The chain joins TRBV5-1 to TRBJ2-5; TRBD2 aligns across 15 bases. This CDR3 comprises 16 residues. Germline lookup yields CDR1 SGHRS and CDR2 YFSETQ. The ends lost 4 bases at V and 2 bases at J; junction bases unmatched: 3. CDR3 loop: CASSPGLAGGQETQYF. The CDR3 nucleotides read TGCGCCAGCAGCCCGGGACTAGCGGGGGGTCAAGAGACCCAGTACTTC.

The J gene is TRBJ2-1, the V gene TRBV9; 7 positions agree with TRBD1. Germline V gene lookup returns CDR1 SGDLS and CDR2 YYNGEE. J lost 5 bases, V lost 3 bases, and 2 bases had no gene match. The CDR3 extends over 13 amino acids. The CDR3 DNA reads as TGTGCCAGCAGCGCCGGGACAGACAATGAGCAGTTCTTC. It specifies CASSAGTDNEQFF.

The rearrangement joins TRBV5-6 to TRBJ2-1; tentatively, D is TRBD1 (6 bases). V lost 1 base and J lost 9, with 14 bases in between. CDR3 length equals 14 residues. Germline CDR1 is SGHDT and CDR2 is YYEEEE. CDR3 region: CASSLRGGRGEQFF. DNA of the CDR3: TGTGCCAGCAGCTTGAGAGGGGGTCGGGGTGAGCAGTTCTTC.

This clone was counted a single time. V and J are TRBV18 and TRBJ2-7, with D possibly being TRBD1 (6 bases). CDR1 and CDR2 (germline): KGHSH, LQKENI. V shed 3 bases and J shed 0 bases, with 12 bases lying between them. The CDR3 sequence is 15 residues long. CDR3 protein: CASSPSEGVSYEQYF. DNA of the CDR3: TGTGCCAGCTCACCCAGTGAGGGGGTCTCCTACGAGCAGTACTTC. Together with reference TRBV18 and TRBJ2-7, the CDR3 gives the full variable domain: NAGVMQNPRHLVRRRGQEARLRCSPMKGHSHVYWYRQLPEEGLKFMVYLQKENIIDESGMPKERFSAEFPKEGPSILRIQQVVRGDSAAYFCASSPSEGVSYEQYFGPGTRLTVT.

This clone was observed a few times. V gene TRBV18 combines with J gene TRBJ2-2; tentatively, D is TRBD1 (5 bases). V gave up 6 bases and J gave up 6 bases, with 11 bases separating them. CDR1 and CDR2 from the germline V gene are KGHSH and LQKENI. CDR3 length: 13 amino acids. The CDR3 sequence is CASSFGAAGELFF. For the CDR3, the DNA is TGTGCCAGCTCCTTTGGGGCCGCCGGGGAGCTGTTTTTT.

DNA for the CDR3: TGTGCCAGCAGCTTGGCTTCGACAGGGTTGGAGACCCAGTACTTC. It specifies CASSLASTGLETQYF. The chain carries TRBV5-4 and TRBJ2-5, with TRBD1 matching 7 bases. V shed 0 bases, J shed 5 bases, and the junction held 7 bases outside the gene matches. This CDR3 has 15 residues. Germline loops: CDR1 SGHNT, CDR2 YYREEE (reference sequence).

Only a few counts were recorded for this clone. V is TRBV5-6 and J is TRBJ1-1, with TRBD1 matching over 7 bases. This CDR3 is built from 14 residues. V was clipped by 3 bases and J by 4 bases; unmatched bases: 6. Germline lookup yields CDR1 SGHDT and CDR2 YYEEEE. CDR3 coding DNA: TGTGCCAGCAGCTCGGGGACAGAACGCACTGAAGCTTTCTTT. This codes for CASSSGTERTEAFF.

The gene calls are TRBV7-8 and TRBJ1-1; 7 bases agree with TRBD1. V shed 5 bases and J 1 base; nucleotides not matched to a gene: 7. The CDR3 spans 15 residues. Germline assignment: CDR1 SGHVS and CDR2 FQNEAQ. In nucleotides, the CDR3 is TGTGCCAGCAGCCCCTGGACAGGAAAGAACACTGAAGCTTTCTTT. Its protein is CASSPWTGKNTEAFF.

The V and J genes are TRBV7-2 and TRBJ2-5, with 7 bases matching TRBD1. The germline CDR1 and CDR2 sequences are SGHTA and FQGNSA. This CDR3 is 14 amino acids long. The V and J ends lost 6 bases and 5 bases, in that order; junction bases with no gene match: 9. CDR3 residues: CASRPDRVLETQYF. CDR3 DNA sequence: TGTGCCAGCAGACCTGACAGGGTGTTGGAGACCCAGTACTTC.

CDR3 in amino acids: CASSLGSRTGAYEQYF. The DNA of the CDR3 is TGTGCCAGCAGCTTAGGGAGTAGGACAGGGGCCTACGAGCAGTACTTC. The chain carries TRBV7-8 and TRBJ2-7; 9 nucleotides match TRBD1. This CDR3 comprises 16 residues. CDR1 SGHVS and CDR2 FQNEAQ come from the germline V gene. V gave up 1 base and J gave up 2 bases; unmatched junction bases: 6.

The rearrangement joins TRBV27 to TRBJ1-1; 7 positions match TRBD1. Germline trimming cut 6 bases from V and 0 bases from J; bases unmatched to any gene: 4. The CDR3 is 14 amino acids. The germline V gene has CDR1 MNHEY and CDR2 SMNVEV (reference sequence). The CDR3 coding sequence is TGTGCCAGCAGGACAGGGCCCCTGAACACTGAAGCTTTCTTT. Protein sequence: CASRTGPLNTEAFF.

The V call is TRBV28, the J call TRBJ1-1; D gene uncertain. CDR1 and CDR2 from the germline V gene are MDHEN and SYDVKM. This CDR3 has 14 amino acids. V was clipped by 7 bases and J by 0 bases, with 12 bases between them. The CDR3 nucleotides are TGTGCCAGCATCCTAAACGGGGTGAACACTGAAGCTTTCTTT. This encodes CASILNGVNTEAFF.

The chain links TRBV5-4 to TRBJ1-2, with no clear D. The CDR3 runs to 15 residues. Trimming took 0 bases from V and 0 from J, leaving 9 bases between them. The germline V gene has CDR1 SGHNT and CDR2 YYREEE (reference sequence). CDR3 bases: TGTGCCAGCAGCTTGGCCCCAGATCCTAACTATGGCTACACCTTC. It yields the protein CASSLAPDPNYGYTF.

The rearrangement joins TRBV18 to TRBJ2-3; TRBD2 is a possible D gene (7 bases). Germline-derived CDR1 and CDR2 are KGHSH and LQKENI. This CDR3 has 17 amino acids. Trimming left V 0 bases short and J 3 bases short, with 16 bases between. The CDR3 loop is CASSPPYLAGATDTQYF. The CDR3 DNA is TGTGCCAGCTCACCACCTTACCTTGCGGGGGCAACAGATACGCAGTATTTT.

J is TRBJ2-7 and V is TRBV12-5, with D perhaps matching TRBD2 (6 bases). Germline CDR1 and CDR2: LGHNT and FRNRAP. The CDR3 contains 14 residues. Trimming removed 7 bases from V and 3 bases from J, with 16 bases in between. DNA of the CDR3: TGTGCTAGTGCCCCGGGGGTAACCAACTACGAGCAGTACTTC. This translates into CASAPGVTNYEQYF.

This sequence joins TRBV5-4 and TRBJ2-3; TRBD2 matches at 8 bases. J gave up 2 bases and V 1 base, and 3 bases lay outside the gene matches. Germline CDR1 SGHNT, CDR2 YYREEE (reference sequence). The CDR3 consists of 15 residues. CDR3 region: CASSLKAGVTDTQYF. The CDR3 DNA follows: TGTGCCAGCAGCTTGAAAGCGGGGGTCACAGATACGCAGTATTTT. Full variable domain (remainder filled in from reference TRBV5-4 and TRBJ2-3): ETGVTQSPTHLIKTRGQQVTLRCSSQSGHNTVSWYQQALGQGPQFIFQYYREEENGRGNFPPRFSGLQFPNYSSELNVNALELDDSALYLCASSLKAGVTDTQYFGPGTRLTVL.

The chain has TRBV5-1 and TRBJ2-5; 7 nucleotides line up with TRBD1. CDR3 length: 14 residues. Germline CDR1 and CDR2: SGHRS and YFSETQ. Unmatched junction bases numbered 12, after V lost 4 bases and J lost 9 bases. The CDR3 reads CASSPDGQERAQYF. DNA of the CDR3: TGCGCCAGCAGCCCGGATGGACAGGAAAGGGCCCAGTACTTC. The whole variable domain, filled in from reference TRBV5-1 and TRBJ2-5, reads KAGVTQTPRYLIKTRGQQVTLSCSPISGHRSVSWYQQTPGQGLQFLFEYFSETQRNKGNFPGRFSGRQFSNSRSEMNVSTLELGDSALYLCASSPDGQERAQYFGPGTRLLVL.